These T cell receptor beta chains were read from a single sample in a study of PD-1 blockade in mismatch repair-deficient tumors. Here immunoSEQ multiplex PCR was the method, and the copy in TCRdb shows in-frame clones only, minus some. This sample has roughly 50,000 clones; approximately 84% occur once, and the top ten carry 6.5% to 9%. The source was peripheral blood, collected around 19 weeks after starting pembrolizumab. The receptors originated from an adult with mismatch repair-deficient cancer. The CDR3 runs from the conserved cysteine through the conserved F or W. Fields, in order: CDR3 DNA, CDR3 protein, V gene, J gene, D gene, clone size. The D gene is left open where the match is weak. Not every row has a clone size; where given, it reads once, few, many or a size class.

DNA: TGTGCCTGGAGTGTAGACAGGAAGACCCAGTACTTC
CDR3: CAWSVDRKTQYF
V: TRBV30
J: TRBJ2-5
D: NA
size: NA

DNA: TGTGCCAGCAGGCGGGACACTGTACAGTACTTC
CDR3: CASRRDTVQYF
V: TRBV6-5
J: TRBJ2-7
D: NA
size: NA

DNA: TGTGCCAGCAGCTTAGCCCTTTATAGCCGGGGGATAAACACTGAAGCTTTCTTT
CDR3: CASSLALYSRGINTEAFF
V: TRBV7-9
J: TRBJ1-1
D: NA
size: NA

DNA: TGTGCCTGGTCCGATCTAGCGGGACCTGCCTACGAGCAGTACTTC
CDR3: CAWSDLAGPAYEQYF
V: TRBV30
J: TRBJ2-7
D: TRBD2
size: NA

DNA: TGCGCCAGAGGGGAGCTAGCGGGATTTTACGAGCAGTACTTC
CDR3: CARGELAGFYEQYF
V: TRBV10-1
J: TRBJ2-7
D: TRBD2
size: few

DNA: TGTGCCAGCAGCGATAGAACAGGACTAGCGGACTACAATGAGCAGTTCTTC
CDR3: CASSDRTGLADYNEQFF
V: TRBV11-3
J: TRBJ2-1
D: TRBD2
size: NA

DNA: TGTGCCAGCAGGGGGACTAGCGGGAACACCGGGGAGCTGTTTTTT
CDR3: CASRGTSGNTGELFF
V: TRBV27
J: TRBJ2-2
D: TRBD2
size: NA

DNA: TGTGCCAGCAGCAGAACTACCTCGGGTTCCAATGAGCAGTTCTTC
CDR3: CASSRTTSGSNEQFF
V: TRBV6-1
J: TRBJ2-1
D: NA
size: NA

DNA: TGTGCCAGCAGCGTAGCAGGGGTTGGCAATGAGCAGTTCTTC
CDR3: CASSVAGVGNEQFF
V: TRBV9
J: TRBJ2-1
D: NA
size: NA

DNA: TGTGCCAGCAGTGAAGGTAGCGGGAGTTCTTACGAGCAGTACTTC
CDR3: CASSEGSGSSYEQYF
V: TRBV2
J: TRBJ2-7
D: TRBD2
size: NA

DNA: TGTGCCAGCAGTGACTGCCGGTCCGGTCCAAGCCATGAAAAACTGTTTTTT
CDR3: CASSDCRSGPSHEKLFF
V: TRBV6-4
J: TRBJ1-4
D: NA
size: NA

DNA: TGTGCCAGCTCACCAAGGAGAGACGGGGAAAAACTGTTTTTT
CDR3: CASSPRRDGEKLFF
V: TRBV18
J: TRBJ1-4
D: NA
size: NA

DNA: TGTGCCAGCTCCCCACTAGCGGGGGGTTCAGATACGCAGTATTTT
CDR3: CASSPLAGGSDTQYF
V: TRBV18
J: TRBJ2-3
D: TRBD2
size: NA

DNA: TGTGCCAGCAGCCTGGGAGTTCGTAGCACAGATACGCAGTATTTT
CDR3: CASSLGVRSTDTQYF
V: TRBV7-9
J: TRBJ2-3
D: NA
size: NA

DNA: TGTGCCAGCAGTAAATCCAAAGAGACCCAGTACTTC
CDR3: CASSKSKETQYF
V: TRBV6-5
J: TRBJ2-5
D: NA
size: NA

DNA: TGTGCCAGCAGTTTGACTAGACGTGAGCAGTTCTTC
CDR3: CASSLTRREQFF
V: TRBV28
J: TRBJ2-1
D: NA
size: NA

DNA: TGTGCCAGCAGCTCACAGGGAAACACTGAAGCTTTCTTT
CDR3: CASSSQGNTEAFF
V: TRBV7-9
J: TRBJ1-1
D: NA
size: NA

DNA: TGCGCCAGCAGCCATGGGGCGGGAGGGTTCAATGAGCAGTTCTTC
CDR3: CASSHGAGGFNEQFF
V: TRBV4-3
J: TRBJ2-1
D: TRBD2
size: NA

DNA: TGTGCCAGCACGGGTGTGGATCAGCCCCAGCATTTT
CDR3: CASTGVDQPQHF
V: TRBV6-6
J: TRBJ1-5
D: NA
size: NA

DNA: TGCAGCGCCCGACTAGCGGGAGAGCAGTTCTTC
CDR3: CSARLAGEQFF
V: TRBV29-1
J: TRBJ2-1
D: TRBD2
size: once

DNA: TGTGCCAGCAGTTTAAGGGGACAGGGGTTTCAGCCCCAGCATTTT
CDR3: CASSLRGQGFQPQHF
V: TRBV28
J: TRBJ1-5
D: TRBD1
size: NA

DNA: TGTGCCAGCAGCTTATTGACAGCTGGGGAGACCCAGTACTTC
CDR3: CASSLLTAGETQYF
V: TRBV11-2
J: TRBJ2-5
D: NA
size: NA

DNA: TGTGCCATCAGTGTTGACAGCCCCTACGAGCAGTACTTC
CDR3: CAISVDSPYEQYF
V: TRBV10-3
J: TRBJ2-7
D: NA
size: NA

DNA: TGTGCCAGCAGGAGTAGGAGGGACCACGAGCAGTACTTC
CDR3: CASRSRRDHEQYF
V: TRBV27
J: TRBJ2-7
D: NA
size: few

DNA: TGTGCCAGCAGCTTAGACCTACTTAGGACAGCCACCGGGGAGCTGTTTTTT
CDR3: CASSLDLLRTATGELFF
V: TRBV7-6
J: TRBJ2-2
D: NA
size: NA

DNA: TGTGCCAGCAGTGCTGGGGACAGGGGGTCTGGAAACACCATATATTTT
CDR3: CASSAGDRGSGNTIYF
V: TRBV9
J: TRBJ1-3
D: TRBD1
size: NA

DNA: TGTGCCAGCTCACCAATGGGCCAAGGGGGGACGCACACTGAAGCTTTCTTT
CDR3: CASSPMGQGGTHTEAFF
V: TRBV18
J: TRBJ1-1
D: NA
size: NA

DNA: TGTGCCAGCAGCTTAGCTACACGGGTCGAGCAGTACTTC
CDR3: CASSLATRVEQYF
V: TRBV7-8
J: TRBJ2-7
D: NA
size: NA

DNA: TGTGCCAGCAGCTTAGATTCAGGGCTTCCCCCTCTTTTT
CDR3: CASSLDSGLPPLF
V: TRBV7-9
J: TRBJ2-3
D: NA
size: NA

DNA: TGTGCCAGCAGTCTAGGGACAGGGAATGGAGCCTATGGCTACACCTTC
CDR3: CASSLGTGNGAYGYTF
V: TRBV2
J: TRBJ1-2
D: TRBD1
size: NA

DNA: TGTGCCAGCAAGCCCTTCCCAGGCGTCGGGAACACTGAAGCTTTCTTT
CDR3: CASKPFPGVGNTEAFF
V: TRBV27
J: TRBJ1-1
D: NA
size: NA

DNA: TGTGCCAGCAGCTTATACCCCCAGGGCGAAACCGCCTTTCAAAGCAGTAATACGCAGTATTTT
CDR3: CASSLYPQGETAFQSSNTQYF
V: TRBV7-3
J: TRBJ2-3
D: NA
size: few

DNA: TGTGCCAGGGACTTTGGACGGAATACTGAAGCTTTCTTT
CDR3: CARDFGRNTEAFF
V: TRBV19
J: TRBJ1-1
D: NA
size: NA

DNA: TGTGCCAGTAGTATAGAAGGACGCGGGGAAGAAGCTTTCTTT
CDR3: CASSIEGRGEEAFF
V: TRBV19
J: TRBJ1-1
D: NA
size: NA

DNA: TGTGCCAGCAGTGAACGTTCTACCTACGAGCAGTACTTC
CDR3: CASSERSTYEQYF
V: TRBV2
J: TRBJ2-7
D: NA
size: NA

DNA: TGTGCCAGCTCACCCGAGGGGAACTATGGCTACACCTTC
CDR3: CASSPEGNYGYTF
V: TRBV18
J: TRBJ1-2
D: NA
size: NA

DNA: TGCGCCAGCAACTTGCTCGGGGGGAGCCAAGAGACCCAGTACTTC
CDR3: CASNLLGGSQETQYF
V: TRBV5-1
J: TRBJ2-5
D: TRBD2
size: NA

DNA: TGTGCCTGGAGGCCACTAGCGTCGAACACCGGGGAGCTGTTTTTT
CDR3: CAWRPLASNTGELFF
V: TRBV30
J: TRBJ2-2
D: TRBD2
size: NA

DNA: TGTGCCCAAAGGGACACCTCCTCCTACAATGAGCAGTTCTTC
CDR3: CAQRDTSSYNEQFF
V: TRBV2
J: TRBJ2-1
D: NA
size: once

DNA: TGTGCCAGCAGCTTCGGACAGGGGGTATACAATGAGCAGTTCTTC
CDR3: CASSFGQGVYNEQFF
V: TRBV13
J: TRBJ2-1
D: TRBD1
size: NA

DNA: TGCAGCGCCTCTCCCGGGGGCGATCAGCCCCAGCATTTT
CDR3: CSASPGGDQPQHF
V: TRBV29-1
J: TRBJ1-5
D: NA
size: NA

DNA: TGTGCCAGCAGCCCCCCGACAGGGGCGTATGAGCAGTTCTTC
CDR3: CASSPPTGAYEQFF
V: TRBV7-9
J: TRBJ2-1
D: TRBD1
size: NA

DNA: TGTGCCAGCAGGCTGCCGGGAGGCTCCTACGAGCAGTACTTC
CDR3: CASRLPGGSYEQYF
V: TRBV28
J: TRBJ2-7
D: TRBD2
size: NA

DNA: TGCAGCGTTGATCTCCCTCCCAGCTCCTACAATGAGCAGTTCTTC
CDR3: CSVDLPPSSYNEQFF
V: TRBV29-1
J: TRBJ2-1
D: NA
size: NA

DNA: TGTGCCAGCAGCTTAACGGCGGGAGCCTACAATGAGCAGTTCTTC
CDR3: CASSLTAGAYNEQFF
V: TRBV11-3
J: TRBJ2-1
D: TRBD2
size: few

DNA: TGTGCCAGCGCCGAATCAAGGGCTGAAGCTTTCTTT
CDR3: CASAESRAEAFF
V: TRBV27
J: TRBJ1-1
D: NA
size: NA

DNA: TGTGCCAGCAGAGACGGACAGGGTGCTGAAGCTTTCTTT
CDR3: CASRDGQGAEAFF
V: TRBV6-6
J: TRBJ1-1
D: TRBD1
size: NA

DNA: TGTGCCAGCAGTTCTACTAGCGGGAGTGTGGGAGAGACCCAGTACTTC
CDR3: CASSSTSGSVGETQYF
V: TRBV6-5
J: TRBJ2-5
D: TRBD2
size: once

DNA: TGTGCCAGCAGCTCCCCGGGACAGGGTACTGAAGCTTTCTTT
CDR3: CASSSPGQGTEAFF
V: TRBV5-4
J: TRBJ1-1
D: TRBD1
size: once

DNA: TGTGCCAGCCAAGACAGAAGTAATGAAAAACTGTTTTTT
CDR3: CASQDRSNEKLFF
V: TRBV7-6
J: TRBJ1-4
D: NA
size: few

DNA: TGTGCCAGCAGCCTTCAGGGGGGCGTCCAAGAGACCCAGTACTTC
CDR3: CASSLQGGVQETQYF
V: TRBV11-2
J: TRBJ2-5
D: NA
size: NA